The 2 T cell receptor beta chains reported below all come from one sample, sequenced in a study of Graves' ophthalmopathy and Graves' hyperthyroidism. Amplifying from RNA transcripts, the study obtained TCR beta CDR3 regions. RT-PCR in the first round used HTBI primers; a second-round multiplex PCR followed. A single record per CDR3 protein comes from TCRdb applying MiXCR to the multiplex PCR reads. Among over 450,000 distinct CDR3 sequences listed, about an eighth were seen once. The sample was blood. These receptors were collected from a woman aged 25 to 45 with Graves' ophthalmopathy.

The sample holds many counts of this clonotype. The rearrangement uses TRBV14 and TRBJ2-7; TRBD2 agrees at 13 bases. The CDR3 is made up of 19 amino acids. Trimming removed 1 base from V and 3 bases from J; junction bases left unmatched: 12. Germline V CDR1 and CDR2: SGHDN, FVKESK. CDR3 loop: CASSQAQWGLAGKYYEQYF. Written as DNA, the CDR3 is TGTGCCAGCAGCCAAGCTCAATGGGGACTAGCGGGGAAATACTACGAGCAGTACTTC.

In DNA form, the CDR3 reads TGTGCCAGCAGCCCAAAAGCTAACTATGGCTACACCTTC. This codes for CASSPKANYGYTF. The V call is TRBV12-3 or TRBV12-4, the J call TRBJ1-2, with D unclear. CDR3 length: 13 residues. V dropped 6 bases and J dropped 0 bases, with 8 bases sitting between them.